A selection of T cell receptor beta chains follows, all from one sample in a study of molecular identifiers for immune sequencing clone quantification. TCRdb passed the PCR reads through MiXCR, listing each CDR3 protein once. The table records some 580,000 distinct CDR3 sequences, roughly 23% of them present only once. The specimen was naive CD8+ T cells from blood, with Jurkat cell RNA spiked in. The receptors come from a human donor in good health. Some libraries in this study had Jurkat cell RNA spiked in. Each CDR3 is given with its conserved first and last residue. A D gene is named only where the DNA matches it firmly. Clone size is stated in some rows and not others, as once, few, many or a class when expanded.

J	D	size	V	CDR3	DNA
TRBJ2-7	-	once	TRBV6-5	CARRYSSGLGQGPYAPYF	TGTGCCCGCCGTTACTCTTCGGGACTGGGCCAGGGACCCTACGCGCCGTACTTC
TRBJ2-5	-	-	TRBV5-4	CASSLDQGGETQYF	TGTGCCAGCAGCTTGGATCAGGGGGGGGAGACCCAGTACTTC
TRBJ2-1	TRBD1	-	TRBV12-3/TRBV12-4	CASKFSWDRGLNEQFF	TGTGCCAGCAAATTCAGTTGGGACAGGGGGTTGAATGAGCAGTTCTTC
TRBJ2-5	-	many	TRBV3-1	CASSQAHRVQETQYF	TGTGCCAGCAGCCAAGCCCACAGAGTACAAGAGACCCAGTACTTC
TRBJ1-3	-	few	TRBV9	CASSPRGESGNTIYF	TGTGCCAGCAGCCCCCGGGGTGAATCTGGAAACACCATATATTTT
TRBJ2-4	TRBD2	few	TRBV29-1	CSVERGGGPSKNIQYF	TGCAGCGTTGAACGCGGGGGGGGGCCCTCCAAAAACATTCAGTACTTC
TRBJ2-7	TRBD1	few	TRBV19	CASGSGTGRSYEQYF	TGTGCCAGCGGTTCCGGGACAGGCCGTTCCTACGAGCAGTACTTC
TRBJ2-1	-	-	TRBV27	CASVSGVSSYNEQFF	TGTGCCAGTGTAAGTGGGGTGAGCTCCTACAATGAGCAGTTCTTC
TRBJ2-7	TRBD2	-	TRBV20-1	CSANDGLAVYEQYF	TGCAGTGCTAATGATGGGCTAGCGGTCTACGAGCAGTACTTC
TRBJ1-2	TRBD1	many	TRBV29-1	CSVETGINYGYTF	TGCAGCGTTGAGACAGGGATTAACTATGGCTACACCTTC
TRBJ1-1	-	many	TRBV20-1	CSAVPAGNWDVGTEAFF	TGCAGTGCTGTACCGGCAGGTAATTGGGACGTTGGGACTGAAGCTTTCTTT
TRBJ1-2	-	-	TRBV4-1	CASSQDRGGYSWGYTF	TGCGCCAGCAGCCAAGATCGCGGGGGGTACTCCTGGGGCTACACCTTC
TRBJ1-5	-	many	TRBV4-3	CASSQDHAGDNQPQHF	TGCGCCAGCAGCCAAGATCACGCGGGCGACAATCAGCCCCAGCATTTT
TRBJ2-7	-	-	TRBV6-1	CASSEILASMHEQYF	TGTGCCAGCAGTGAAATTTTAGCATCTATGCACGAGCAGTACTTC
TRBJ2-5	-	-	TRBV4-3	CASSQSTGFGETQYF	TGCGCCAGCAGCCAGAGTACAGGGTTTGGAGAGACCCAGTACTTC
TRBJ2-7	-	-	TRBV27	CASAHLLEQYF	TGTGCCAGCGCCCACCTCCTCGAGCAGTACTTC
TRBJ2-1	TRBD2	-	TRBV4-3	CASSQGGGGYNEQFF	TGCGCCAGCAGCCAAGGCGGCGGGGGATACAATGAGCAGTTCTTC
TRBJ2-1	-	few	TRBV4-1	CASSLTSSSYNEQFF	TGCGCCAGCAGCTTAACTAGCAGCTCCTACAATGAGCAGTTCTTC
TRBJ1-2	-	-	TRBV6-1	CASSETGSGTFYGYTF	TGTGCCAGCAGTGAAACGGGATCGGGCACCTTCTATGGCTACACCTTC
TRBJ1-5	-	many	TRBV4-3	CASSQEAGSNQPQHF	TGCGCCAGCAGCCAAGAGGCAGGGAGCAATCAGCCCCAGCATTTT
TRBJ2-3	-	many	TRBV7-6	CASSRQAYDTQYF	TGTGCCAGCAGCCGACAAGCATATGATACGCAGTATTTT
TRBJ2-6	-	-	TRBV10-3	CAISPAGSLIGGANVLTF	TGTGCCATCAGCCCAGCGGGCTCTCTAATAGGTGGGGCCAACGTCCTGACTTTC
TRBJ2-6	-	few	TRBV28	CASSTYAGAAGANVLTF	TGTGCCAGCAGTACCTATGCAGGGGCTGCAGGGGCCAACGTCCTGACTTTC
TRBJ2-3	TRBD2	-	TRBV28	CASVLSPATRAGGWDTQEF	TGTGCCAGCGTTCTGAGCCCCGCAACTAGAGCGGGAGGTTGGGATACGCAGGAGTTT
TRBJ1-2	TRBD1	few	TRBV2	CASSALTGGAGSDYGYTF	TGTGCCAGCAGTGCCCTGACAGGGGGCGCCGGATCGGACTATGGCTACACCTTC
TRBJ2-7	-	-	TRBV4-2	CASSQDPGTDYEQYF	TGTGCCAGCAGCCAAGACCCCGGGACGGACTACGAGCAGTACTTC
TRBJ2-2	TRBD2	-	TRBV24-1	CATSEGTSSTGELFF	TGTGCCACCAGTGAAGGGACTAGCAGCACCGGGGAGCTGTTTTTT
TRBJ2-7	TRBD1	many	TRBV6-5	CASSRTGGSNHDF	TGTGCCAGCAGCCGGACAGGGGGGAGTAATCATGACTTC
TRBJ2-7	-	many	TRBV6-6	CASGDRSEQYF	TGTGCCAGCGGGGATCGGAGCGAGCAGTACTTC
TRBJ2-7	TRBD1	-	TRBV28	CASSPNELQGELFYEQYF	TGTGCCAGCAGCCCGAACGAACTACAGGGGGAACTTTTCTACGAGCAGTACTTC
TRBJ1-2	-	-	TRBV6-6	CASSYDLTPYGYTF	TGTGCCAGCAGTTACGACCTCACGCCCTATGGCTACACCTTC
TRBJ2-2	-	-	TRBV7-3	CASSFPGTRHADKNTGELFF	TGTGCCAGCAGCTTTCCAGGGACACGCCACGCAGACAAGAACACCGGGGAGCTGTTTTTT
TRBJ2-3	TRBD2	many	TRBV20-1	CSARSSGGYPTDTQYF	TGCAGTGCTAGGTCTAGCGGGGGATATCCCACAGATACGCAGTATTTT
TRBJ2-7	TRBD1	-	TRBV5-1	CASSPRTGGAYEQYF	TGCGCCAGCAGCCCAAGGACAGGGGGAGCCTACGAGCAGTACTTC
TRBJ2-7	TRBD1	many	TRBV19	CASSIGTGTYEQYF	TGTGCCAGTAGTATTGGGACAGGAACCTACGAGCAGTACTTC
TRBJ2-3	TRBD2	many	TRBV9	CASSAGTSGGALKDTQYF	TGTGCCAGCAGCGCAGGGACTAGCGGGGGGGCCTTAAAAGATACGCAGTATTTT